This T cell receptor beta chain was profiled in a study of T cell responses to AZD1222 COVID-19 vaccine. Sequencing was performed with immunoSEQ multiplex PCR; in TCRdb, only in-frame clones are kept and a portion is missing. The sample contains 200,000 or so clones, approximately 95% of which appear only once. This clone was counted a few times. CDR1 is SNHLY and CDR2 is FYNNEI in the germline V gene. The ends were cut back, 6 bases at V and 5 bases at J, with 13 bases in the middle. CDR3 size: 13 residues. The sample in question was peripheral blood, obtained 28 days after the second AZD1222 dose. The chain couples TRBV2 to TRBJ2-5; D is undetermined. This sequence originates from an adult who received the AZD1222 COVID-19 vaccine. CDR3 region: CASSPTTWETQYF. Written as DNA, the CDR3 is TGTGCCAGCAGCCCGACCACTTGGGAGACCCAGTACTTC.